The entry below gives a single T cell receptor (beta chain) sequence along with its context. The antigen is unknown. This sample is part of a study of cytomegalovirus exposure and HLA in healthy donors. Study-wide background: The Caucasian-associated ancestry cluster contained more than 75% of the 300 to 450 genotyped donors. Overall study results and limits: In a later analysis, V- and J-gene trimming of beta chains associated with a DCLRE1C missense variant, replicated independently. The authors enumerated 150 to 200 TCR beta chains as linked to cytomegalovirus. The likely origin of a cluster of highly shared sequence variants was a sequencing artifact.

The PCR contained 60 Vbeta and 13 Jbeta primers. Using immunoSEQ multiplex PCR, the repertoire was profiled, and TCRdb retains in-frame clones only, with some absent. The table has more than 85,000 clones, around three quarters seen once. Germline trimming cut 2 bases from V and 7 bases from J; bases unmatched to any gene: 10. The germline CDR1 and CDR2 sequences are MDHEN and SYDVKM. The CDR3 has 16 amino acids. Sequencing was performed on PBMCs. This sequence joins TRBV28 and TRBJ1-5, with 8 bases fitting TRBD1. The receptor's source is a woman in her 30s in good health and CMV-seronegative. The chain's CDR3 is CASSLILTQGAQPQHF. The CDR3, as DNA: TGTGCCAGCAGTTTAATCTTAACCCAGGGGGCACAGCCCCAGCATTTT.